The 14 T cell receptor beta chains below all came from one sample that was sequenced in a study of T cells in Graves' hyperthyroidism and ophthalmopathy. Amplification yielded TCR beta CDR3 regions, with RNA transcripts as the source. TCR CDR3 underwent first-round RT-PCR with the HTBI primer set. A single record per CDR3 protein comes from TCRdb applying MiXCR to the multiplex PCR reads. Of hundreds of thousands of distinct CDR3 sequences in the sample, 14% were seen once. Material for sequencing was blood. Receptor source: a woman in her twenties or thirties with Graves' hyperthyroidism.

This clonotype was observed at least ten times. An end of the junction does not agree with germline; a read error may underlie this. This chain links TRBV12-3 or TRBV12-4 with TRBJ1-1; tentatively, D is TRBD1 (5 bases). This CDR3 contains 16 residues. This chain's CDR3 is CAGSPHPDSLNTEAFF. The CDR3 region has the DNA TGTGCCGGCAGTCCTCACCCCGACAGCTTGAACACTGAAGCTTTCTTT.

This rearrangement joins TRBV7-6 to TRBJ2-5, with TRBD2 matching 12 bases. CDR3 length: 14 residues. CDR1 SGHVS and CDR2 FNYEAQ come from the germline V gene. After removal of 1 base from V and 13 bases from J, the junction contained 7 bases not matched to a gene. The CDR3 region is CASSLETSGSMVYF. The CDR3 region has the DNA TGTGCCAGCAGCTTAGAGACTAGCGGGAGCATGGTGTACTTC.

This chain connects TRBV6-5 to TRBJ2-2; 7 nucleotides match TRBD1. V trimming: 0 bases; J trimming: 7 bases; junction bases outside the gene matches: 8. The CDR3 consists of 16 residues. CDR1 is MNHEY, CDR2 SVGAGI, per germline. The CDR3 region has the DNA TGTGCCAGCAGTTACTCAGGTAGGGGGCTTATCGGGGAGCTGTTTTTT. Its protein product is CASSYSGRGLIGELFF.

This chain joins TRBV4-1 and TRBJ1-2, with unresolved D. This CDR3 is built from 15 residues. Trimming pared 1 base from V and 3 bases from J, leaving 12 bases between. CDR1 is MGHRA and CDR2 is YSYEKL in the germline V gene. Written as DNA, the CDR3 is TGCGCCAGCAGCCAAGGAGGTGCCCGGGACTATGGCTACACCTTC. Amino acid sequence: CASSQGGARDYGYTF.

The chain is built from TRBV4-1 and TRBJ1-2; D remains unclear. The V gene's germline CDR1 is MGHRA and CDR2 YSYEKL. Trimming stripped 6 bases from V and 3 bases from J, with 14 bases between. The CDR3 runs to 14 residues. CDR3 in DNA: TGCGCCAGCAGTCCCGTTCTATCCTACTATGGCTACACCTTC. It translates to CASSPVLSYYGYTF.

As concerns this clonotype: A much larger clone differs from this one at a single base, so this may be a read error. V usage is TRBV7-2 and J usage is TRBJ1-5; D remains unclear. Trimming removed 3 bases from V and 1 base from J, with 7 bases in between. The CDR3 consists of 14 residues. CDR1 SGHTA and CDR2 FQGNSA come from the germline V gene. This CDR3 is CASSLAESNQPQHF. Written as DNA, the CDR3 is TGTGCCAGCAGCTTGGCTGAGAGCAATCAGCCCCAGCATTTT.

J is TRBJ2-2 and V is TRBV29-1; 8 bases match TRBD1. This CDR3 spans 15 amino acids. With V trimmed by 6 bases and J by 2 bases, 8 bases remained unmatched. Germline CDR1 is SQVTM and CDR2 is ANQGSEA. CDR3 coding DNA: TGCAGCGTACATCGGACAGGGACAAACACCGGGGAGCTGTTTTTT. It translates to CSVHRTGTNTGELFF.

This clonotype came up many times. The CDR3 sequence: CASTGPRVDYTF. CDR3 sequence (DNA): TGTGCCAGCACGGGTCCCAGGGTGGACTACACCTTC. The rearrangement uses TRBV6-1 and TRBJ1-2; TRBD1 might be the D (5 bases). This CDR3 is built from 12 residues. Germline CDR1 and CDR2: MNHNS and SASEGT. V dropped 7 bases and J dropped 10 bases, with 16 bases sitting between them.

This clonotype was recorded many times. The CDR3 spells CASSLGGGSEQYF. In DNA form, the CDR3 reads TGTGCCAGCAGCTTAGGAGGGGGATCCGAGCAGTACTTC. The rearrangement uses TRBV7-2 and TRBJ2-7; tentatively, D is TRBD1 (6 bases). V lost 1 base and J lost 6, with 10 bases in between. The CDR3 has 13 amino acids. Germline values: CDR1 SGHTA, CDR2 FQGNSA.

This clonotype was seen a handful of times. The V call is TRBV20-1, the J call TRBJ1-1; D is uncertain. Germline V gene data show CDR1 as DFQATT and CDR2 as SNEGSKA (reference sequence). Trimming shortened V by 6 bases and J by 7 bases, and 15 bases separated the two germline ends. CDR3 length equals 12 residues. This CDR3 is CSAPEFGFEAFF. The CDR3 DNA reads TGCAGTGCCCCCGAGTTCGGCTTTGAAGCTTTCTTT.

This chain links TRBV7-9 with TRBJ2-6; maybe TRBD1 (6 bases). V was pared by 3 bases and J by 1 base, with 16 bases between. The CDR3 has 18 amino acids. Germline V gene sequence: CDR1 SEHNR, CDR2 FQNEAQ (reference sequence). The CDR3 here is CASSFAVPGQSGANVLTF. CDR3 DNA: TGTGCCAGCAGCTTTGCGGTGCCCGGACAGTCTGGGGCCAACGTCCTGACTTTC.

In this sample, this clonotype turned up many times. The CDR3 DNA sequence: TGTGCCAGCACCAATGTAGCGTCGAGCTCCTACGAGCAGTACTTC. Its protein is CASTNVASSSYEQYF. This chain connects TRBV6-2 or TRBV6-3 to TRBJ2-7, with D possibly matching TRBD2 (5 bases). The CDR3 contains 15 residues. The ends were cut back, 7 bases at V and 0 bases at J, with 16 bases in the middle. CDR1 MNHEY and CDR2 SVGEGT come from the germline V gene.

The V gene is TRBV4-3, the J gene TRBJ2-5; D is undetermined. Germline CDR1 and CDR2: LGHNA and YSLEER. Deletions cut 4 bases from V and 5 bases from J, with 11 bases between. CDR3 size: 13 residues. The CDR3 here is CASSPQSGETQYF. CDR3 DNA sequence: TGCGCCAGCAGCCCCCAATCCGGGGAGACCCAGTACTTC.

This clonotype was seen more than once but under ten times. The chain recombines TRBV5-4 with TRBJ1-2; D is perhaps TRBD1 (5 bases). The CDR3 loop spans 16 amino acids. CDR1 and CDR2 (germline): SGHNT, YYREEE (reference sequence). The V and J ends lost 4 bases and 5 bases respectively, with 21 bases between them. The CDR3 protein is CASSPGGTGPSYGYTF. Here the CDR3 DNA reads TGTGCCAGCAGCCCGGGGGGGACGGGGCCGTCATATGGCTACACCTTC.